The rows below give T cell receptor beta chains drawn from one sample of a study of blood T cell repertoires in COVID-19. Only in-frame clones appear in the TCRdb table, and some are missing; sequencing was by immunoSEQ multiplex PCR. The sample shows nearly 250,000 clones, 85% to 90% of them seen only once. Source material: PBMCs or T cells enriched from blood (not recorded which). These receptors were collected from a man between 45 and 60 years old who had been exposed to COVID-19. Each CDR3 is given with its conserved first and last residue. Each record gives: V gene, D gene, J gene, clone size, CDR3 DNA, CDR3 protein. A D gene is named only where the DNA matches it firmly. Some rows mark clone size as missing; the rest say once, few, many or name a class of expanded clone.

V gene: TRBV7-3
D gene: .
J gene: TRBJ2-1
clone size: .
CDR3 DNA: TGTGCCAGCAGCTTAACCGGGAGTAGTGGCTACAATGAGCAGTTCTTC
CDR3 protein: CASSLTGSSGYNEQFF

V gene: TRBV25-1
D gene: TRBD1
J gene: TRBJ1-1
clone size: .
CDR3 DNA: TGTGCCAGCAGTGACCGCACAGGGGTCACTGAAGCTTTCTTT
CDR3 protein: CASSDRTGVTEAFF

V gene: TRBV9
D gene: .
J gene: TRBJ1-3
clone size: .
CDR3 DNA: TGTGCCAGCAGCGTAGGACAGCCATACTCTGGAAACACCATATATTTT
CDR3 protein: CASSVGQPYSGNTIYF

V gene: TRBV30
D gene: .
J gene: TRBJ2-3
clone size: .
CDR3 DNA: TGTGCCTGGTCTAGCGTATGGCCCCTCACAGATACGCAGTATTTT
CDR3 protein: CAWSSVWPLTDTQYF

V gene: TRBV7-3
D gene: TRBD2
J gene: TRBJ2-3
clone size: .
CDR3 DNA: TGTGCCAGCAGCCCCGAACTAGCGGGAGGGATAGATACGCAGTATTTT
CDR3 protein: CASSPELAGGIDTQYF

V gene: TRBV21-1
D gene: .
J gene: TRBJ2-4
clone size: .
CDR3 DNA: TGTGCCAGCAGCAAAGTGGCTAGCGGGAGGAAAAACATTCAGTACTTC
CDR3 protein: CASSKVASGRKNIQYF

V gene: TRBV28
D gene: TRBD1
J gene: TRBJ1-4
clone size: once
CDR3 DNA: TGTGCCAGCAGTTTCCTTACCGGGACAGGGGGAAAACTGTTTTTT
CDR3 protein: CASSFLTGTGGKLFF

V gene: TRBV7-3
D gene: TRBD2
J gene: TRBJ2-3
clone size: once
CDR3 DNA: TGTGCCAGCAGCTCGGCGACTAGCGGGGGTTTCACAGATACGCAGTATTTT
CDR3 protein: CASSSATSGGFTDTQYF

V gene: TRBV30
D gene: TRBD1
J gene: TRBJ1-2
clone size: .
CDR3 DNA: TGTGCCTGGAGGGTGACAGGGGGCTATGGCTACACCTTC
CDR3 protein: CAWRVTGGYGYTF

V gene: TRBV6-2/TRBV6-3
D gene: .
J gene: TRBJ1-5
clone size: .
CDR3 DNA: TGTGCCAGCAGTTACGGACAAAATCAGCCCCAGCATTTT
CDR3 protein: CASSYGQNQPQHF

V gene: TRBV24-1
D gene: .
J gene: TRBJ1-2
clone size: .
CDR3 DNA: TGTGCCACCAGTGATTTGCGAACAGGCGGCTACACCTTC
CDR3 protein: CATSDLRTGGYTF

V gene: TRBV9
D gene: TRBD1
J gene: TRBJ1-5
clone size: .
CDR3 DNA: TGTGCCAGCAGCATCGGGACAGGAATAAATCAGCCCCAGCATTTT
CDR3 protein: CASSIGTGINQPQHF